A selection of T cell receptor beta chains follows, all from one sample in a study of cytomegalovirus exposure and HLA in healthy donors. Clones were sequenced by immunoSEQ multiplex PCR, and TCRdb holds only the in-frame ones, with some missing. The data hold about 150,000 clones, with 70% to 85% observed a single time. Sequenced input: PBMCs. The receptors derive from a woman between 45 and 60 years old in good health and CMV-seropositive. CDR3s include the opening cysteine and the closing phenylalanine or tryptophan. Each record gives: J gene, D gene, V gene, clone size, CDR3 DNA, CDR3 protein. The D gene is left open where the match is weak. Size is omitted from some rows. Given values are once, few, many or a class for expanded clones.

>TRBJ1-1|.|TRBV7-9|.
TGTGCCAGCAGCTTCCTTACTGGGAACACTGAAGCTTTCTTT
CASSFLTGNTEAFF
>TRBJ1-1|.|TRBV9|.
TGTGCCAGCAGCGTAGGGGCGGGAAACACTGAAGCTTTCTTT
CASSVGAGNTEAFF
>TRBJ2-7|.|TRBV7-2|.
TGTGCCAGCAGCTCGCAGTCAGGAATTACCTACGAGCAGTACTTC
CASSSQSGITYEQYF
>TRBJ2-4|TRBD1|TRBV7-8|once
TGTGCCAGCAGCTTAGGACAGGGCCGAAACATTCAGTACTTC
CASSLGQGRNIQYF
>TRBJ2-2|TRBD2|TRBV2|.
TGTGCCAGCAGTGAACTAGCGGGGGCCTACACCGGGGAGCTGTTTTTT
CASSELAGAYTGELFF
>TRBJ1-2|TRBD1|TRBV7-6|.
TGTGCCAGCAGCCCAGGACAGGCCTATGGCTACACCTTC
CASSPGQAYGYTF
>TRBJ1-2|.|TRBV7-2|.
TGTGCCAGCAGCTTAGGGACTGACTATGGCTACACCTTC
CASSLGTDYGYTF
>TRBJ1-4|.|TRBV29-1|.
TGCAGCGTAGAAGACGGGGTTAATGAAAAACTGTTTTTT
CSVEDGVNEKLFF
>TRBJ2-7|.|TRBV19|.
TGTGCCAGTAGCAGGGGAGGGGGGGCGCCCCGAGCCTACGAGCAGTACTTC
CASSRGGGAPRAYEQYF
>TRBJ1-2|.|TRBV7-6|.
TGTGCCAGCAGCTCTTTGGTGGGGGGCTATGGCTACACCTTC
CASSSLVGGYGYTF
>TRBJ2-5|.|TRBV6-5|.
TGTGCCAGCACCCCTACAGGGAGAGAGACCCAGTACTTC
CASTPTGRETQYF
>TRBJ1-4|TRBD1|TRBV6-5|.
TGTGCCAGCAGCAGACAGGGGGCAAATGAAAAACTGTTTTTT
CASSRQGANEKLFF
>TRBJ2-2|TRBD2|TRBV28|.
TGTGCCAGCAGTTTTATGGGACTAGCGGGCACCGGGGAGCTGTTTTTT
CASSFMGLAGTGELFF
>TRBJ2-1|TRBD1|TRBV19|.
TGTGCCAGTTCGACAGGGGGGACCTCCTACAATGAGCAGTTCTTC
CASSTGGTSYNEQFF
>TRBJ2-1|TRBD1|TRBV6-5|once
TGTGCCAGCAGTTACGTACCGGGACAGGGCTACAATGAGCAGTTCTTC
CASSYVPGQGYNEQFF
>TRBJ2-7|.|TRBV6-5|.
TGTGCCAGCACCCCCCCGGGCCTGCCGGGAGAGCAGTACTTC
CASTPPGLPGEQYF
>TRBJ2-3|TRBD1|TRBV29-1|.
TGCAGCGTTGACCCCGGGACAGGGTGGGGGGATACGCAGTATTTT
CSVDPGTGWGDTQYF
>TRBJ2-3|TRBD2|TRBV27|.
TGTGCCAGCAGCCGTCCGGGACTAGTCACAGATACGCAGTATTTT
CASSRPGLVTDTQYF
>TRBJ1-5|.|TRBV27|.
TGTGCCAGCAGTGGGAGGGGATCGGGTCAGCCCCAGCATTTT
CASSGRGSGQPQHF
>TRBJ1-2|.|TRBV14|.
TGTGCCAGCAGCCCGGGTTCCGCCTATGGCTACACCTTC
CASSPGSAYGYTF
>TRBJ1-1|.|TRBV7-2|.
TGTGCCAGCAGCTTATTCAGGGGGAACACTGAAGCTTTCTTT
CASSLFRGNTEAFF
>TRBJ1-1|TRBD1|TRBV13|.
TGTGCCAGCAGCCTCGGACAGGAGAACACTGAAGCTTTCTTT
CASSLGQENTEAFF
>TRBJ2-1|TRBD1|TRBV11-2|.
TGTGCCAGCAGCGGATCCAGGGGGTCTGGCTCCTACAATGAGCAGTTCTTC
CASSGSRGSGSYNEQFF
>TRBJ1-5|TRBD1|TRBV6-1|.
TGTGCCAGCACCCGGGACAGCGTTTTTGAGCCCCAGCATTTT
CASTRDSVFEPQHF
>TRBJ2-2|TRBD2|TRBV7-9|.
TGTGCCAGCAGCTTATCCGGACTAGCGGACACCGGGGAGCTGTTTTTT
CASSLSGLADTGELFF
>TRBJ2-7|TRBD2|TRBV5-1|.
TGCGCCAGCAGTTTGGCGGGGGGGCTCGACGAGCAGTACTTC
CASSLAGGLDEQYF
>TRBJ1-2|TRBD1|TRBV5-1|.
TGCGCCAGCAGCCCGGGACAGGGGGCATGGGGCTACACCTTC
CASSPGQGAWGYTF
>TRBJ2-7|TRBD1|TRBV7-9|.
TGTGCCAGCAGCCCTCGGGACAGAAATTCCTACGAGCAGTACTTC
CASSPRDRNSYEQYF
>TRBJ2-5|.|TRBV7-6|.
TGTGCCAGCAGCCCTGGGGCAGGCCGGGCGTTAGAGACCCAGTACTTC
CASSPGAGRALETQYF
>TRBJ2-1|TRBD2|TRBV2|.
TGTGCCAGCACGCGGACTAGCGGGTACAATGAGCAGTTCTTC
CASTRTSGYNEQFF
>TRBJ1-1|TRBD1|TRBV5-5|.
TGTGCCAGCAGCCCAGGGGGCACTGAAGCTTTCTTT
CASSPGGTEAFF
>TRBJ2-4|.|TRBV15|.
TGTGCCACCAGCAGAGAGAGGGCAGCCAAAAACATTCAGTACTTC
CATSRERAAKNIQYF
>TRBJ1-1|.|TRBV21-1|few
TGTGCCAGCAGCAAAGACTTCGGTGAAGCTTTCTTT
CASSKDFGEAFF
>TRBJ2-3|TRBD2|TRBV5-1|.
TGCGCCAGCAACGCCGGGAGGGGGGTCACAGATACGCAGTATTTT
CASNAGRGVTDTQYF
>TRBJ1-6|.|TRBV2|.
TGTGCCAGCAGTGAAACTTCTGGACCCCTCCACTTT
CASSETSGPLHF
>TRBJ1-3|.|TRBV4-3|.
TGCGCCAGCAGCCCCGGGGGGAGAAACACCATATATTTT
CASSPGGRNTIYF
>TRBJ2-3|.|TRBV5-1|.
TGCGCCAGCAGCGCCTCACCTAAACTAGTTCCCTCAACAGATACGCAGTATTTT
CASSASPKLVPSTDTQYF
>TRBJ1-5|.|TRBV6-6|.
TGTGCCAGCAGCAACGGGATGAATAGCAATCAGCCCCAGCATTTT
CASSNGMNSNQPQHF
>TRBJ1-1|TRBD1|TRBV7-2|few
TGTGCCAGCAGCTTAGGACAGGGGAGCACTGAAGCTTTCTTT
CASSLGQGSTEAFF
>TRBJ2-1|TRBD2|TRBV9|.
TGTGCCAGCAGCCCGCGGGGGGTTGAGCAGTTCTTC
CASSPRGVEQFF
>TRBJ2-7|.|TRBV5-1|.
TGCGCCAGCAGCTTGGCCCACAGCACCTACGAGCAGTACTTC
CASSLAHSTYEQYF
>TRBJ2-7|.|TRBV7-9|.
TGTGCCAGCAGCCGGGTTTTGAGAGGCGAGCAGTACTTC
CASSRVLRGEQYF
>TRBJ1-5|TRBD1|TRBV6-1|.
TGTGCCAGCAGTGAAGATTCAGGGGGCGGTCAGCCCCAGCATTTT
CASSEDSGGGQPQHF
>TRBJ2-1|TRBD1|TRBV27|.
TGTGCCAGCAGCAGGGGGCCCTACAATGAGCAGTTCTTC
CASSRGPYNEQFF
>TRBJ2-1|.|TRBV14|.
TGTGCCAGCAGCAGCGGTTGGTTCCAGTTCTTC
CASSSGWFQFF
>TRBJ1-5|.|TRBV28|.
TGTGCCAGCCAGGGTTGGAATCAGCCCCAGCATTTT
CASQGWNQPQHF
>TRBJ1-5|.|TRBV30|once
TGTGCCTGGAGTGGGACAGCAAATCAGCCCCAGCATTTT
CAWSGTANQPQHF
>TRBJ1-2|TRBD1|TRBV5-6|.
TGTGCCAGCAGCTGGGGACAGGGGAGCGCTGGCTACACCTTC
CASSWGQGSAGYTF
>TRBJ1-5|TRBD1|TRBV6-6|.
TGTGCCAGCAGGGGACAGGACACCCCCAATCAGCCCCAGCATTTT
CASRGQDTPNQPQHF
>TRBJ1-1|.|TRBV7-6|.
TGTGCCAGCAGCGCCCAGGTGAACACTGAAGCTTTCTTT
CASSAQVNTEAFF
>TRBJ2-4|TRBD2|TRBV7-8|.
TGTGCCAGCAGCTTTCCAAGGACTAGCGGGGGTGTAGCCAAAAACATTCAGTACTTC
CASSFPRTSGGVAKNIQYF
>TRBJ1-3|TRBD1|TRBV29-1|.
TGCAGCGTCCACAGGGGATCTGGAAACACCATATATTTT
CSVHRGSGNTIYF
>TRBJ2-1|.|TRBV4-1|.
TGCGCCAGCAGCCAAGATATGGTCTCGGGGCAGTTCTTC
CASSQDMVSGQFF
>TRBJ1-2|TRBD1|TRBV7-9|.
TGTGCCAGCAGCTTAACAGGACAGGCCAACTATGGCTACACCTTC
CASSLTGQANYGYTF
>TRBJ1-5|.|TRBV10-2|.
TGCGCCAGCAGTGAGCAGGGGCGGAATCAGCCCCAGCATTTT
CASSEQGRNQPQHF
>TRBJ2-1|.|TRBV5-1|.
TGCGCCAGCAGCTTGGTGGCGGACAATGAGCAGTTCTTC
CASSLVADNEQFF
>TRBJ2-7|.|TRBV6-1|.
TGTGCCAGCAGTGAAGTGGAGAACTCCTACGAGCAGTACTTC
CASSEVENSYEQYF
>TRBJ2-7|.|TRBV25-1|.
TGTGCCAGCAGTGTACAGGGGAGGGAGCAGTACTTC
CASSVQGREQYF
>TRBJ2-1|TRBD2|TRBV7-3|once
TGTGCCAGCAGCTTAGATCGCGGGGGGGCCGATGAGCAGTTCTTC
CASSLDRGGADEQFF
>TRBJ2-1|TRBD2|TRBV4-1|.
TGCGCCAGCACCCCCCTAGCGGGGGGTGACAATGAGCAGTTCTTC
CASTPLAGGDNEQFF